This T cell receptor (beta chain) was obtained from a study of blood T cells in healthy people across ages. With a J-beta primer mix and a sample-barcoded 5' primer, a second PCR ran about 6 to 11 cycles. Each CDR3 protein is one row after TCRdb ran MiXCR on the 5' RACE reads. The sample has about 930,000 distinct CDR3 sequences, almost 30% seen once. V trimming: 5 bases; J trimming: 0 bases; junction bases outside the gene matches: 5. The CDR3 length is 15 residues. Germline V gene sequence: CDR1 SGHAT, CDR2 FQNNGV. These records were also assigned to another study, of T cells of mothers and their children.

The chain has TRBV11-2 and TRBJ1-1; 8 positions agree with TRBD1. This TCR derives from a woman in her forties in good health. The source material was blood. The CDR3 region is CASSRWTGMNTEAFF. In nucleotides, the CDR3 is TGTGCCAGCAGCCGCTGGACAGGGATGAACACTGAAGCTTTCTTT.